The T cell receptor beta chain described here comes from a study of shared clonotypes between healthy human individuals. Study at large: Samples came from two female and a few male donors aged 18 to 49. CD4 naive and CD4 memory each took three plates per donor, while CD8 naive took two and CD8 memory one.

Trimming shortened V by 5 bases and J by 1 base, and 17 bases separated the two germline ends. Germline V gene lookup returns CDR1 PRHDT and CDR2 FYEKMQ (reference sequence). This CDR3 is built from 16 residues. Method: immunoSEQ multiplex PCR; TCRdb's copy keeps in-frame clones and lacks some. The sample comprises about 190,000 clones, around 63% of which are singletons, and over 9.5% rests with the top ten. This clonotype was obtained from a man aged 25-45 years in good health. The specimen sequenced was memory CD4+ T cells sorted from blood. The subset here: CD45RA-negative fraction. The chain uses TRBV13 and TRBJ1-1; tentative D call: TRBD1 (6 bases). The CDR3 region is CASSTTWGRENTEAFF. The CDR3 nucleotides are TGTGCCAGCAGCACTACTTGGGGGCGGGAGAACACTGAAGCTTTCTTT. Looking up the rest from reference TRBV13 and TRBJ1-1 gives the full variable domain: AAGVIQSPRHLIKEKRETATLKCYPIPRHDTVYWYQQGPGQDPQFLISFYEKMQSDKGSIPDRFSAQQFSDYHSELNMSSLELGDSALYFCASSTTWGRENTEAFFGQGTRLTVV.